This TCR beta chain was captured in a study of beta chain features in type 1 diabetes. Of the isolated RNA, all was reverse transcribed, and so the sequenced material was expressed TCRB transcripts. The assay was immunoSEQ multiplex PCR, and TCRdb's table has in-frame clones only and misses some. The repertoire holds around 250,000 clones, more than 11% seen once, with almost 0.02% in the top ten. Broader study findings: Type 1 diabetes patients had VDJ junctions that carried fewer insertions and more deletions. Within each of all four CD4+ subsets, Type 1 diabetes patients had TCRB CDR3s that were moderately but significantly shorter.

CDR3 length equals 16 residues. V was trimmed by 5 bases and J by 0 bases, leaving 14 bases between them. CDR1 SGHTA and CDR2 FQGNSA come from the germline V gene. For this clone: Its antigen is undetermined.

The sequence was collected from a man younger than 45 with type 1 diabetes. The gene calls are TRBV7-2 and TRBJ2-4; D might be TRBD2 (5 bases). Sequencing was carried out using naive CD4+ T cells from blood. This CDR3 reads CASSLPGSGAKNIQYF. CDR3 DNA sequence: TGTGCCAGCAGCCTCCCGGGGTCAGGAGCCAAAAACATTCAGTACTTC.